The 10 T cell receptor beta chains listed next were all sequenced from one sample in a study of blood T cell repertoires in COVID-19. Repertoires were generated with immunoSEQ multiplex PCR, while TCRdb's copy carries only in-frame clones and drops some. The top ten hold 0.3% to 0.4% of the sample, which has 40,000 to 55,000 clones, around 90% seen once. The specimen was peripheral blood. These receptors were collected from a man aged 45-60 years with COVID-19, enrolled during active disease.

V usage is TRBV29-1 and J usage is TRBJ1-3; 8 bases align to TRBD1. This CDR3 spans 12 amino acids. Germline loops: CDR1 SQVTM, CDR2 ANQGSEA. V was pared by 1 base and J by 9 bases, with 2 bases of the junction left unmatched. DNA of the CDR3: TGCAGCGTTGAAGTCGACAGGGGCACCATATATTTT. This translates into CSVEVDRGTIYF. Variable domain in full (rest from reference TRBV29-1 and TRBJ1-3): SAVISQKPSRDICQRGTSLTIQCQVDSQVTMMFWYRQQPGQSLTLIATANQGSEATYESGFVIDKFPISRPNLTFSTLTVSNMSPEDSSIYLCSVEVDRGTIYFGEGSWLTVV.

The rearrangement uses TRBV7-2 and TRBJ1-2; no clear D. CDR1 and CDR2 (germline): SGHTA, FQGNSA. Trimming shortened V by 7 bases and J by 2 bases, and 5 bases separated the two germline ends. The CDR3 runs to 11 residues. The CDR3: CASTQNYGYTF. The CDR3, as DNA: TGTGCCAGCACCCAGAACTATGGCTACACCTTC. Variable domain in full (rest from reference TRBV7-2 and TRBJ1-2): GAGVSQSPSNKVTEKGKDVELRCDPISGHTALYWYRQSLGQGLEFLIYFQGNSAPDKSGLPSDRFSAERTGGSVSTLTIQRTQQEDSAVYLCASTQNYGYTFGSGTRLTVV.

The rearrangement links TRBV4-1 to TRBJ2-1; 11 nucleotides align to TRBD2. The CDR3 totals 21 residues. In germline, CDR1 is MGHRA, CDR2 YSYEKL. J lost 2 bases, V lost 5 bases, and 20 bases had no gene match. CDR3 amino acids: CASSDQPGLAVLGNTYNEQFF. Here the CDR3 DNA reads TGCGCCAGCAGCGATCAGCCGGGACTAGCGGTTCTAGGGAACACCTACAATGAGCAGTTCTTC.

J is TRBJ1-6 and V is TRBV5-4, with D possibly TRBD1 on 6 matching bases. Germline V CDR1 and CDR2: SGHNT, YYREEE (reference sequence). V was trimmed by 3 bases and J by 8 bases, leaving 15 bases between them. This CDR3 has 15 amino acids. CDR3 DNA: TGTGCCAGCAGCTCCGCAGGGGTCCCTGATTCACCCCTCCACTTT. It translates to CASSSAGVPDSPLHF.

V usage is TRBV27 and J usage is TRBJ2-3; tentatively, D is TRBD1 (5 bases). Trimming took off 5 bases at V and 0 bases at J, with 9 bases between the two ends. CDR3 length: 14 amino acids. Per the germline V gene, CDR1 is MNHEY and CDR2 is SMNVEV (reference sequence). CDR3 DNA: TGTGCCAGCAGTCCGCAGGGAAGCACAGATACGCAGTATTTT. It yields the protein CASSPQGSTDTQYF.

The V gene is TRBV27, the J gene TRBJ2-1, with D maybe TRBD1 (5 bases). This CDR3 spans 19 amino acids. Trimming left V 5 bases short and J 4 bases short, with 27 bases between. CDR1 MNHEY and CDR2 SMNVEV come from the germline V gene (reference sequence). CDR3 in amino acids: CASSLDAEIVAGSYNEQFF. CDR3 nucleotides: TGTGCCAGCAGTCTCGATGCTGAGATCGTGGCAGGGTCATACAATGAGCAGTTCTTC.

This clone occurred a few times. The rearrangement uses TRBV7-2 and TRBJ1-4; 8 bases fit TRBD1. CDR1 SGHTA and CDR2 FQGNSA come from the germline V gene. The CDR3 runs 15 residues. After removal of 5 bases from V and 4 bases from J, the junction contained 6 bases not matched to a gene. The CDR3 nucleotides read TGTGCCAGCAGCCTCGACAGGGGAAGTAATGAAAAACTGTTTTTT. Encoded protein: CASSLDRGSNEKLFF.

The CDR3 bases are TGTGCCAGCAGTTCGGCAGGGGGTTCCTACGAGCAGTACTTC. Its protein is CASSSAGGSYEQYF. The chain carries TRBV28 and TRBJ2-7; 7 nucleotides match TRBD1. CDR1 is MDHEN, CDR2 SYDVKM, per germline. This CDR3 region has 14 residues. After removal of 4 bases from V and 1 base from J, the junction contained 4 bases not matched to a gene.

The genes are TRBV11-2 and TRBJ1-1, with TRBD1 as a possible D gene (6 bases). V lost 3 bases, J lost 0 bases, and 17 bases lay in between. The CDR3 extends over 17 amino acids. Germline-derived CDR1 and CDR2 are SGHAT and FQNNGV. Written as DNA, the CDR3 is TGTGCCAGCAGCTTTCCCCGGGGCACAGGGTTGAACACTGAAGCTTTCTTT. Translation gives CASSFPRGTGLNTEAFF.

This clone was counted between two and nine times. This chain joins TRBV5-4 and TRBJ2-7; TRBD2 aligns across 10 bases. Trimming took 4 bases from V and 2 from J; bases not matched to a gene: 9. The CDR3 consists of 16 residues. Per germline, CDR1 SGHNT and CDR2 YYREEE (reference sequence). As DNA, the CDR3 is TGTGCCAGCAGCCGGGAGGGGCTAGCGGGAGCCTACGAGCAGTACTTC. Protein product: CASSREGLAGAYEQYF.